These 2 T cell receptor beta chains share one sample of origin, sequenced in a study. TCRdb itself ran the RT-PCR reads through MiXCR, one entry per CDR3 protein. The sample contains 650,000 to 800,000 distinct CDR3 sequences, 14% of which appear only once. The sequenced sample consisted of memory CD4+ T cells from blood. All receptors come from a female donor in good health, serving as a healthy control.

This chain links TRBV5-4 with TRBJ1-4; perhaps TRBD1 as D (6 bases). The CDR3 sequence is 14 residues long. CDR1 is SGHNT, CDR2 YYREEE, per germline (reference sequence). The V gene lost 3 bases and the J gene lost 8 bases, with 14 bases spanning the gap. CDR3 nucleotides: TGTGCCAGCAGCTCCAGGGGAGTAGAGGAAAAACTGTTTTTT. Its protein product is CASSSRGVEEKLFF.

This clonotype was counted a few times. V gene TRBV6-2 or TRBV6-3 combines with J gene TRBJ2-7; D unresolved. V lost 4 bases and J lost 6, with 16 bases in between. The CDR3 is made up of 14 amino acids. Germline-derived CDR1 and CDR2 are MNHEY and SVGEGT. CDR3 DNA: TGTGCCAGCAGTTCCCCCCTGAGCCAAGGCGAGCAGTACTTC. This codes for CASSSPLSQGEQYF.